This TCR beta chain was profiled in a study of blood T cells in healthy people across ages (dated by TCRdb to about 2015). Background on the whole study: In model experiments, roughly one uniquely barcoded TCR beta cDNA molecule per two T cells was captured by template switching. The donors were split into four age groups: young (average 16 years), middle-aged (about 40), aged (over 55) and long-lived (approximately 89). To track age-related changes in TCR beta repertoire diversity, the study relied on deep sequencing normalized with unique cDNA molecular identifiers. Using the same blood draw, the study looked at two additional independent replicas of 1 million unique cDNA reads for two donors, one aged 18 to 30 and the other aged 80 or older. Donors of different ages were randomly distributed across sequencing lanes to avoid experimental bias.

V loses 4 bases of germline sequence and J loses 2 bases, and the interval between the two ends is 17 bases. As encoded in the germline V gene, CDR1 is SQVTM while CDR2 is ANQGSEA. CDR3 length: 15 amino acids, cysteine to phenylalanine. The entry retains the CDR3 DNA only, 45 bases that are in frame from base 1. General conclusions and limits of the study: Since profiling was done on bulk unsorted PBMCs, naive and antigen-experienced compartments could not be conclusively compared. As age increased, observed TCR beta diversity per million T cells dropped in a roughly linear way, and a significant reduction was already evident by age 40. The percentage of naive T cells measured by flow cytometry correlated strongly with observed TCR beta diversity. Donor CMV infection status was unknown, potentially confounding age-related changes in expanded clonotypes. Compared with the aged group, the long-lived group had more naive CD4+ T cells, fewer expanded clones and increased TCR diversity, suggesting age selection. Estimates of total diversity from one million sequenced T cells were regarded as lower bounds and underestimates.

Worth noting for this clonotype: The antigen it recognizes is unknown. No base-level quality is on record; no much larger clone is a single base apart.

Library prep was done by 5' RACE. Sequencer: Illumina HiSeq 2500. A second 7 to 11 cycle PCR used a sample-barcoded 5' primer and a J-beta primer mix. A unique molecular identifier was introduced onto each TCR beta cDNA molecule by a template-switch 5' adaptor carrying 12 random nucleotides. Each sample yielded at least 2.5 million CDR3-containing paired-end reads. First-strand cDNA synthesis was performed from all RNA using the Mint cDNA synthesis kit, with priming by a TRBC-specific oligonucleotide. Following uracil-DNA glycosylase treatment, all cDNA underwent a first 18-cycle PCR with the universal primers M1SS and BC2_uni_R. The published analysis was carried out like this. Normalization of each sample was performed by random selection of 1 million high-quality reads, each carrying a distinct molecular identifier. Instead of being binned into consensus sequences, reads with shared molecular identifiers were discarded. MiTCR, set to a Q25 quality threshold and the strictest error-elimination algorithm, was used for CDR3 identification, clonotype clustering and error correction. A nonparametric unseen species model with Euler transformation was used to estimate a lower bound on total TCR beta diversity. The public reads were run again by TCRdb, first through fastp at Q25 and then through MiXCR, and only productive beta chains were kept. Rows are unified per CDR3 protein, each entry keeping the most common DNA and genes. The V and J calls and clone size are TCRdb's, not the authors'. For this sample there are about 1,800,000 distinct CDR3 sequences; roughly 27% appear just once. The ten largest clones take up roughly 8.2% of the sample.

The donors were roughly 40 Caucasian individuals from Russia, aged roughly 6 to 90 years, who were systemically healthy. About 9.1 milliliters of peripheral blood were collected from each donor into EDTA-treated Vacutainer tubes. PBMCs were isolated by Ficoll-Paque density-gradient centrifugation, with at least 6.5 million obtained per sample. Trizol reagent was used to extract total RNA from PBMCs, with at least 6 micrograms per sample. For every donor, flow cytometry on a PBMC aliquot measured the percentage of naive CD45RAhigh/CD27high T cells. Sequenced material: blood. This clonotype originated in a woman in her 30s in good health. The chain links TRBV29-1 with TRBJ1-1; the D gene is perhaps TRBD1, on 6 matching bases. The sequence in DNA is TGCAGCGTTGCCGTGGGGGCCAGGATAAACACTGAAGCTTTCTTT. Translated, it reads CSVAVGARINTEAFF.